This TCR beta chain appears in the sequencing data of a study of shared clonotypes between healthy human individuals. In the study overall: Each donor's CD8 memory used one plate, CD8 naive two, each CD4 subset three. Study conclusions and caveats: All-four-donor shared clonotypes had higher generation probabilities than non-shared clonotypes did. Larger richness was generally estimated for naive than memory subsets.

Terminally differentiated effector memory CD45RA+ cells were left out of the naive CD8 fraction, which was CD45RO-negative and positively selected for CCR7. The germline V and J ends were trimmed by 7 bases and 2 bases, with 9 bases remaining between them. The CDR3 has 14 amino acids. The germline V gene encodes CDR1 WSHSY and CDR2 SAAADI. In the authors' workflow: Filtering differed for immunoSEQ, which gave only junction sequences without quality scores. Generated by immunoSEQ multiplex PCR, the TCRdb table keeps only in-frame clones and is missing some. V and J calls and clone size come straight from that table; D and trimming were deduced from the DNA. Here the sample spans around 2,000,000 clones, over 85% being singletons. Concerning this clone: Its antigen is still unknown.

The chain is built from TRBV10-2 and TRBJ1-6; D is perhaps TRBD1 (6 bases). This clonotype originated in a man between 18 and 29 years old in good health. The sequenced sample was naive CD8+ T cells sorted from blood. For the CDR3, the DNA is TGCGCCAGCAAGGGGGGTACCTATAATTCACCCCTCCACTTT. It is translated as CASKGGTYNSPLHF.